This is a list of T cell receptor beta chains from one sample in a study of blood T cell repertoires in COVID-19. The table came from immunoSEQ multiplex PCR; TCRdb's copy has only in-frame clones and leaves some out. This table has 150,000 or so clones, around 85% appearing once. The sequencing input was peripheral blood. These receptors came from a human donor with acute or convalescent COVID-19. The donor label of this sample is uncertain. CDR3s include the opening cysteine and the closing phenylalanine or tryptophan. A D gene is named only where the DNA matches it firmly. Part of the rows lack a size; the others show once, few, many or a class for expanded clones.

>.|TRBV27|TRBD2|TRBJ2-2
TGTGCCAGCAGTTTAAACGGGGGGACCCTCGGTGTGCGGGAGCTGTTTTTT
CASSLNGGTLGVRELFF
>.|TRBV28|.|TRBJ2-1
TGTGCCAGCATAGTGGGGGGCGCGGGGGCGACGGGTGATGAGCAGTTCTTC
CASIVGGAGATGDEQFF
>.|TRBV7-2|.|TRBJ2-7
TGTGCCAGCAGCTTTGACAGGAGCTCCTACGAGCAGTACTTC
CASSFDRSSYEQYF
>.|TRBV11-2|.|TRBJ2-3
TGTGCCAGCAGCTTAGAACTTCCTACGCAGTATTTT
CASSLELPTQYF
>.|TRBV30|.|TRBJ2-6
TGTGCCTGGAGTGTGGCTTGGGGCGTCTCTGGGGCCAACGTCCTGACTTTC
CAWSVAWGVSGANVLTF
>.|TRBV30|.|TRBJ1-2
TGTGCCTGGAGTGGACAGGTCGCCTCTGGCTACACCTTC
CAWSGQVASGYTF
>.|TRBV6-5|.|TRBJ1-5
TGTGCCAGCAGACCAAGTCAGGGTTCTCAGCCCCAGCATTTT
CASRPSQGSQPQHF
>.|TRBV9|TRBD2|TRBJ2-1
TGTGCCAGCAGCCCTCAGCGGGGGGGCTCCTACAATGAGCAGTTCTTC
CASSPQRGGSYNEQFF
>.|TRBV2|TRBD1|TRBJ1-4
TGTGCCAGCAGTGGCCGGGAACCCCAGGGGGGCGAAAAACTGTTTTTT
CASSGREPQGGEKLFF
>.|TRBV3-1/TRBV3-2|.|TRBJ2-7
TGTGCCAGCAGCCAAATTTCCGGGACTCACTACGAGCAGTACTTC
CASSQISGTHYEQYF
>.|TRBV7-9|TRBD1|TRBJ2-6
TGTGCCAGCAGCCAACCGGGACAGAGCTCTGGGGCCAACGTCCTGACTTTC
CASSQPGQSSGANVLTF
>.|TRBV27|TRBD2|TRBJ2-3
TGTGCCAGCAGTTTCGGGACTAGCGGGGGGTTGCGTACGCAGTATTTT
CASSFGTSGGLRTQYF
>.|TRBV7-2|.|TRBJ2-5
TGTGCCAGCAGCTTAGCCGGGAACAGCCGGGCAGAGACCCAGTACTTC
CASSLAGNSRAETQYF
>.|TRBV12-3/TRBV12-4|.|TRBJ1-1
TGTGCCAGCAGTTTAGGTATGAACACTGAAGCTTTCTTT
CASSLGMNTEAFF
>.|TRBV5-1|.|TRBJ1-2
TGCGCCAGCAGCTTGGTCAGGGAAGGGGGCTACACCTTC
CASSLVREGGYTF
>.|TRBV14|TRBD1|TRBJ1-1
TGTGCCAGCAGCCAAAGGACAGGGGTCGGGGCTTTCTTT
CASSQRTGVGAFF
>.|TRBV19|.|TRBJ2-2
TGTGCCAGTAGTATAGGCGTTGGGAACACCGGGGAGCTGTTTTTT
CASSIGVGNTGELFF
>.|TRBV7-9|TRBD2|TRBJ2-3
TGTGCCAGCAGCTCACCCCGGACTAGCGGGGGTTCCACAGATACGCAGTATTTT
CASSSPRTSGGSTDTQYF
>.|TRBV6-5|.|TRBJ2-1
TGTGCCAGCAGTTACGGTGACATGACAGGAGGAAATGAGCAGTTCTTC
CASSYGDMTGGNEQFF
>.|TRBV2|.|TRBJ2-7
TGTGCCAGCAGTGAACCATCCTCCTACGAGCAGTACTTC
CASSEPSSYEQYF
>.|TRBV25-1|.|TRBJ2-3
TGTGCCAGCTCCATCGGGGGGCGCACAGATACGCAGTATTTT
CASSIGGRTDTQYF
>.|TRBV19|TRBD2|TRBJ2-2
TGTGCCAGCACCCTAGCGGGGGGCGGCACCGGGGAGCTGTTTTTT
CASTLAGGGTGELFF
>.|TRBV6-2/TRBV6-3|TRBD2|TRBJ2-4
TGTGCCAGCAGTTACGGGCGCAGGACTAGCGGGGACAGGAACATTCAGTACTTC
CASSYGRRTSGDRNIQYF
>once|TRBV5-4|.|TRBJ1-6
TGTGCCAGCAGCCGAGGGGGGGCGGGGAATTCACCCCTCCACTTT
CASSRGGAGNSPLHF
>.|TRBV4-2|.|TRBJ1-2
TGTGCCAGCAGCCAGAGGGGAGGGACCGATCCTAACTATGGCTACACCTTC
CASSQRGGTDPNYGYTF
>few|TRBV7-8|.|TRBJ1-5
TGTGCCAGCAGCCGACAGGAAGATCAGCCCCAGCATTTT
CASSRQEDQPQHF
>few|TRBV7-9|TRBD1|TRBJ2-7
TGTGCCAGCAGCTGGCCGGGACAGGGATTCCCCTACGAGCAGTACTTC
CASSWPGQGFPYEQYF
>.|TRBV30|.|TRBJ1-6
TGTGCCTGGAGTGTCGAGACAGCTAATTCACCCCTCCACTTT
CAWSVETANSPLHF
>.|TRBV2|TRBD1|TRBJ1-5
TGTGCCAGCAGTGTAAGTTGGACAGGGACCCGGAGCACCCAGCATTTT
CASSVSWTGTRSTQHF
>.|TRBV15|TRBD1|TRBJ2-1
TGTGCCACCAGCAGAAGACAGGGATCGGATCTAAATGAGCAGTTCTTC
CATSRRQGSDLNEQFF
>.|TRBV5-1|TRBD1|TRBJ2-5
TGCGCCAGCAGGAGGGACAGGAGTTTGGAGACCCAGTACTTC
CASRRDRSLETQYF
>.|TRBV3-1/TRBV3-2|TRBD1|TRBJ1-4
TGTGCCAGCAGCCAAGATCTGGACAGGGGATTTGAGAAGTTTTTT
CASSQDLDRGFEKFF
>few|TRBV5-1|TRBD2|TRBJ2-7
TGCGCCAGCAGCTTGTTCGGGGGGATGGACGAGCAGTACTTC
CASSLFGGMDEQYF
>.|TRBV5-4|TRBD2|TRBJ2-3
TGTGCCAGCAGTCCCGCTGGGGCTAGCGGGGCCGGGGATACGCAGTATTTT
CASSPAGASGAGDTQYF
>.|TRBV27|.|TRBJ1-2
TGTGCCAGCAGGCCGAATGTGGGCAATGGCTACACCTTC
CASRPNVGNGYTF
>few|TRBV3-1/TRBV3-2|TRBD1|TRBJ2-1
TGTGCCAGCAGCGGCCGGGACAGGCGTAGGAATGAGCAGTTCTTC
CASSGRDRRRNEQFF
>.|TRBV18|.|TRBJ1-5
TGTGCCAGCTCACCTGAACAGGGAAGGAGTCAGCCCCAGCATTTT
CASSPEQGRSQPQHF
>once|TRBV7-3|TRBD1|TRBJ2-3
TGTGCCAGCAGTTTAGAACAGGGGGCGAAAAGAGATACGCAGTATTTT
CASSLEQGAKRDTQYF
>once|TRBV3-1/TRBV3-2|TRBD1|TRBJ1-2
TGTGCCAGCAGCCAAGATGGGGGACAGGGGGGTAACTATGGCTACACCTTC
CASSQDGGQGGNYGYTF
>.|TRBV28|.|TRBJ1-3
TGTGCCAGCAGTTTAGGGCAGGAAAACACCATATATTTT
CASSLGQENTIYF
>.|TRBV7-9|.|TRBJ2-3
TGTGCCAGCAGCTTAACGCCCGACTTATCCACAGATACGCAGTATTTT
CASSLTPDLSTDTQYF
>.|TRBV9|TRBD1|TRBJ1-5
TGTGCCAGCAGCGGGCAGGGGGCGAGCAATCAGCCCCAGCATTTT
CASSGQGASNQPQHF
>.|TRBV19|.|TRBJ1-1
TGTGCCAGTAGTAAGGGACACCTGAACACTGAAGCTTTCTTT
CASSKGHLNTEAFF
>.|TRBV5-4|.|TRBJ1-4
TGTGCCAGCAGCTTGCCCGGGTCTAATGAAAAACTGTTTTTT
CASSLPGSNEKLFF
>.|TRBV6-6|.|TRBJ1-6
TGTGCCAGCAGTCTGGACAGAGATTCACCCCTCCACTTT
CASSLDRDSPLHF
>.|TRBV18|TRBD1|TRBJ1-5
TGTGCCAGCTCACCAACTCTTGCAGGGGGCGGCAATCAGCCCCAGCATTTT
CASSPTLAGGGNQPQHF
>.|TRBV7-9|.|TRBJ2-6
TGTGCCAGCAGCTTAGCCCGGACAAGTGGGGCCAACGTCCTGACTTTC
CASSLARTSGANVLTF
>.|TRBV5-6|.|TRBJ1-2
TGTGCCAGCAGCTTGGGTCGGGGACTACTTAGTGGCTACACCTTC
CASSLGRGLLSGYTF
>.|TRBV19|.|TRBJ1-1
TGTGCCAGTAGTATTCGAGAGAGCACTGAAGCTTTCTTT
CASSIRESTEAFF
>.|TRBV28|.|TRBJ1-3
TGTGCCAGCAGGTCGGGACTGGTTGGCACCATATATTTT
CASRSGLVGTIYF
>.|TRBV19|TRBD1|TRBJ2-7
TGTGCCAGTAGTGGACCGGACAGGGGGCCATACGAGCAGTACTTC
CASSGPDRGPYEQYF
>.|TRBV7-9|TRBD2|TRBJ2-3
TGTGCCAGCAGCCCGGGGGGATCAAGCACAGATACGCAGTATTTT
CASSPGGSSTDTQYF
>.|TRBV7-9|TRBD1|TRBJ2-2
TGTGCCAGCAGCTTATCTACAGGGGGTCACAACACCGGGGAGCTGTTTTTT
CASSLSTGGHNTGELFF
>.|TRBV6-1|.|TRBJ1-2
TGTGCCAGCACTCTGGACAGTAACTATGGCTACACCTTC
CASTLDSNYGYTF
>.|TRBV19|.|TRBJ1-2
TGTGCCAGTGAGGGCAACCGTAACTATGGCTACACCTTC
CASEGNRNYGYTF